These T cell receptor beta chains were read from a single sample in a study of T cells in localized non-small cell lung cancer. TCRdb keeps only in-frame clones here, not all; method: immunoSEQ multiplex PCR. The sample lists 75,000 to 95,000 clones, approximately 86% seen once, with around 14% in the top ten. The sequencing here drew on peripheral blood, taken before any cancer treatment. These receptors were taken from a man aged 40 to 75 with stage I squamous cell lung carcinoma. CDR3s include the opening cysteine and the closing phenylalanine or tryptophan. D genes are given only for firm matches. Clone sizes are given selectively: once, few, many, or a class where the clone is expanded.

clone_size j_call cdr3_length v_call d_call cdr3_aa cdr3_nt
. TRBJ1-1 14 TRBV6-1 TRBD1 CASSGLGQGAGAFF TGTGCCAGCAGTGGCCTAGGACAGGGGGCAGGTGCTTTCTTT
. TRBJ1-3 11 TRBV6-6 . CASSFSDTIYF TGTGCCAGCAGTTTCAGTGACACCATATATTTT
once TRBJ2-7 12 TRBV13 . CASRSRGYEQYF TGTGCCAGCAGATCCAGGGGATACGAGCAGTACTTC
. TRBJ2-7 15 TRBV6-5 . CASSYSHGRSYEQYF TGTGCCAGCAGTTACTCACATGGACGGTCTTACGAGCAGTACTTC
. TRBJ1-1 14 TRBV2 TRBD1 CASSEDRANTEAFF TGTGCCAGCAGTGAGGACAGGGCGAACACTGAAGCTTTCTTT
. TRBJ1-1 13 TRBV18 . CASSPMGDTEAFF TGTGCCAGCTCACCGATGGGCGACACTGAAGCTTTCTTT
once TRBJ2-1 14 TRBV19 TRBD1 CASRAGGNSNEQFF TGTGCCAGTAGGGCAGGGGGAAATTCAAATGAGCAGTTCTTC
. TRBJ2-7 15 TRBV9 TRBD1 CASSPRDRTTYEQYF TGTGCCAGCAGCCCGCGGGACAGGACTACCTACGAGCAGTACTTC
. TRBJ1-5 15 TRBV19 . CASSPGTGWGQPQHF TGTGCCAGTAGCCCCGGTACAGGTTGGGGCCAGCCCCAGCATTTT
. TRBJ2-1 15 TRBV6-1 . CASSESPNSYNEQFF TGTGCCAGCAGTGAATCGCCTAACTCCTACAATGAGCAGTTCTTC
. TRBJ1-2 16 TRBV7-9 TRBD1 CASSLGVTDRVDGYTF TGTGCCAGCAGCTTAGGGGTAACAGACAGGGTGGATGGCTACACCTTC
. TRBJ1-5 14 TRBV7-9 . CASSRGDGGKPQHF TGTGCCAGCAGCCGAGGGGACGGTGGAAAGCCCCAGCATTTT
once TRBJ2-5 13 TRBV12-5 . CASGIGPPETQYF TGTGCTAGTGGGATCGGGCCGCCAGAGACCCAGTACTTC
. TRBJ1-3 16 TRBV2 TRBD1 CASSLSGQGFGNTIYF TGTGCCAGCAGCTTGTCGGGACAGGGTTTTGGAAACACCATATATTTT
few TRBJ1-1 13 TRBV15 . CATSRFSNTEAFF TGTGCCACCAGCAGGTTTTCGAACACTGAAGCTTTCTTT
. TRBJ1-2 16 TRBV6-5 TRBD1 CASSSQDRGGYYGYTF TGTGCCAGCAGTTCCCAGGACAGGGGCGGGTACTATGGCTACACCTTC
. TRBJ2-1 15 TRBV7-2 TRBD1 CASSPGQTSYNEQFF TGTGCCAGCAGCCCGGGACAGACATCCTACAATGAGCAGTTCTTC
. TRBJ2-2 16 TRBV7-8 TRBD1 CASSPWDRGNTGELFF TGTGCCAGCAGCCCATGGGACAGGGGGAACACCGGGGAGCTGTTTTTT
. TRBJ2-5 17 TRBV5-1 TRBD1 CASSLGTGGTSQETQYF TGCGCCAGCAGCCTAGGGACAGGGGGCACTTCCCAAGAGACCCAGTACTTC
. TRBJ2-2 15 TRBV5-1 . CASSLAVANTGELFF TGCGCCAGCAGCTTGGCAGTAGCGAACACCGGGGAGCTGTTTTTT
. TRBJ1-1 13 TRBV5-1 . CASSGRTSTEAFF TGCGCCAGCAGTGGACGGACTTCTACTGAAGCTTTCTTT
once TRBJ1-5 17 TRBV19 TRBD1 CASPIDRVGRTNQPQHF TGTGCCAGCCCCATAGACAGGGTGGGCCGTACCAATCAGCCCCAGCATTTT
once TRBJ2-3 12 TRBV6-6 . CASKDTTDTQYF TGTGCCAGCAAAGACACCACAGATACGCAGTATTTT
. TRBJ1-5 16 TRBV18 . CASSPKGVQASGPQHF TGTGCCAGCTCACCAAAGGGTGTGCAGGCTAGTGGGCCCCAGCATTTT
. TRBJ2-4 15 TRBV18 . CASSPTALAKNIQYF TGTGCCAGCTCACCCACAGCGCTAGCCAAAAACATTCAGTACTTC
. TRBJ2-6 15 TRBV6-5 . CASILQWGGPAVLTF TGTGCCAGCATTCTCCAGTGGGGCGGCCCTGCGGTCCTGACTTTC
. TRBJ2-1 16 TRBV2 TRBD2 CASSELRGGVYNEQFF TGTGCCAGCAGTGAACTGCGGGGAGGGGTCTACAATGAGCAGTTCTTC
. TRBJ2-2 14 TRBV6-6 . CASSYGQADGELFF TGTGCCAGCAGTTACGGGCAGGCAGACGGGGAGCTGTTTTTT
. TRBJ1-1 15 TRBV2 . CASSGRQRMNTEAFF TGTGCCAGCAGTGGAAGACAGCGGATGAACACTGAAGCTTTCTTT
. TRBJ2-1 13 TRBV15 . CATGGPSYNEQFF TGTGCCACCGGGGGGCCTTCCTACAATGAGCAGTTCTTC
. TRBJ1-2 16 TRBV14 . CASSQAGLPTVYGYTF TGTGCCAGCAGCCAAGCGGGACTCCCCACAGTCTATGGCTACACCTTC
. TRBJ2-5 16 TRBV9 . CASSPTGTPRGETQYF TGTGCCAGCAGCCCTACAGGGACCCCACGGGGGGAGACCCAGTACTTC
. TRBJ1-4 14 TRBV28 . CASSFRHRGGKLFF TGTGCCAGCAGTTTTAGGCACCGGGGGGGAAAACTGTTTTTT
. TRBJ2-3 16 TRBV9 TRBD2 CASSDRTSGVTDTQYF TGTGCCAGCAGTGACAGGACTAGCGGCGTCACAGATACGCAGTATTTT
few TRBJ1-6 16 TRBV4-1 TRBD1 CASSHLTGKNNSPLHF TGCGCCAGCAGCCACCTGACAGGGAAGAATAATTCACCCCTCCACTTT
. TRBJ2-3 15 TRBV5-1 TRBD2 CASSRTSGDRDTQYF TGCGCCAGCAGCCGGACTAGCGGGGACCGAGATACGCAGTATTTT
. TRBJ2-5 14 TRBV1 . CTSRGTGGEVTQYF TGCACCAGCAGGGGGACAGGGGGCGAGGTGACCCAGTACTTC
once TRBJ1-3 15 TRBV19 . CASSTDSDPGNTIYF TGTGCCAGTAGTACAGACTCAGACCCTGGAAACACCATATATTTT